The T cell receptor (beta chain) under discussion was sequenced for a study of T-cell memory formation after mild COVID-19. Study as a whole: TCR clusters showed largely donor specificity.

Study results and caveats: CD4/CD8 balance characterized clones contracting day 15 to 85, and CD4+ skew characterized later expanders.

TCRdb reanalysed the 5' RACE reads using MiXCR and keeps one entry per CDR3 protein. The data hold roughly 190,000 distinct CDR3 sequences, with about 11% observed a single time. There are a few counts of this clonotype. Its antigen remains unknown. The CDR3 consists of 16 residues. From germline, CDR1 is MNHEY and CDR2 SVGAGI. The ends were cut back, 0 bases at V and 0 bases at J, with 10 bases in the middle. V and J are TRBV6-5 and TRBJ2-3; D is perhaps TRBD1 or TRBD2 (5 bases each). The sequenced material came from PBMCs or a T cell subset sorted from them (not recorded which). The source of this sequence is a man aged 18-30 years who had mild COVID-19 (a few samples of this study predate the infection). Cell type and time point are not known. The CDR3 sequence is CASSYSSGPSTDTQYF. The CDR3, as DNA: TGTGCCAGCAGTTACTCCTCGGGACCCAGCACAGATACGCAGTATTTT.